The 7 T cell receptor beta chains in this list originate from one sample, sequenced in a study of cytomegalovirus exposure and HLA in healthy donors. The table came from immunoSEQ multiplex PCR; TCRdb's copy has only in-frame clones and leaves some out. The sample consists of roughly 150,000 clones, around 90% of them appearing once. Material for sequencing was PBMCs. The receptors stem from a woman aged 18-35 years in good health and CMV-seropositive.

This chain joins TRBV18 and TRBJ1-2, with D perhaps matching TRBD1 (5 bases). This CDR3 is built from 13 residues. Germline V gene data show CDR1 as KGHSH and CDR2 as LQKENI. V was clipped by 3 bases and J by 7 bases, with 12 bases between them. The CDR3 DNA sequence: TGTGCCAGCTCACCCCTCAGGGAAGGTGGCTACACCTTC. It translates to CASSPLREGGYTF.

This clone has more than one count but fewer than ten. The V and J genes are TRBV28 and TRBJ1-1; TRBD1 might be the D (6 bases). Looked up from germline, CDR1 is MDHEN and CDR2 is SYDVKM. The CDR3 extends over 14 amino acids. V was trimmed by 3 bases and J by 0 bases, leaving 8 bases between them. The CDR3 bases are TGTGCCAGCAGTTTGTACAGGGTGAACACTGAAGCTTTCTTT. Protein product: CASSLYRVNTEAFF.

CDR3 DNA: TGTGCCAGCAGCGACTCCGGGACAACAAATCGGGAGACCCAGTACTTC. Encoded protein: CASSDSGTTNRETQYF. J is TRBJ2-5 and V is TRBV9, with D possibly matching TRBD1 (6 bases). Trimming cost V 3 bases and J 5 bases, with 20 bases left between them. Per the germline V gene, CDR1 is SGDLS and CDR2 is YYNGEE. The CDR3 loop spans 16 amino acids.

The chain recombines TRBV25-1 with TRBJ2-2; 7 bases are shared with TRBD2. Losses at the gene ends were 6 bases for V and 6 bases for J; bases not matched to a gene: 10. Per the germline V gene, CDR1 is MGHDK and CDR2 is SYGVNS. The CDR3 extends over 15 amino acids. CDR3: CASRWEGTRAGELFF. CDR3 nucleotide sequence: TGTGCCAGCAGGTGGGAGGGAACCAGGGCCGGGGAGCTGTTTTTT. Combining the CDR3 with reference TRBV25-1 and TRBJ2-2 gives the whole variable domain EADIYQTPRYLVIGTGKKITLECSQTMGHDKMYWYQQDPGMELHLIHYSYGVNSTEKGDLSSESTVSRIRTEHFPLTLESARPSHTSQYLCASRWEGTRAGELFFGEGSRLTVL.

This clone was found once. The V call is TRBV4-3, the J call TRBJ1-5; 9 bases align to TRBD1. V shed 0 bases and J 4 bases; nucleotides not matched to a gene: 4. The CDR3 totals 16 residues. CDR1 and CDR2 (germline): LGHNA, YSLEER. CDR3 nucleotides: TGCGCCAGCAGCCAAGACCTTGGACAGGGGAATCAGCCCCAGCATTTT. This sequence encodes CASSQDLGQGNQPQHF.

The gene calls are TRBV19 and TRBJ1-2; the D is unclear. Germline assignment: CDR1 LNHDA and CDR2 SQIVND (reference sequence). Trimming took 10 bases from V and 5 from J, leaving 11 bases between them. The CDR3 has 11 residues. The CDR3 DNA is TGTGCCATTTCGGCACAGTATGGCTACACCTTC. It encodes CAISAQYGYTF. Full variable domain (missing parts from reference TRBV19 and TRBJ1-2): DGGITQSPKYLFRKEGQNVTLSCEQNLNHDAMYWYRQDPGQGLRLIYYSQIVNDFQKGDIAEGYSVSREKKESFPLTVTSAQKNPTAFYLCAISAQYGYTFGSGTRLTVV.

The chain is built from TRBV6-4 and TRBJ2-6, with 8 nucleotides matching TRBD2. Per the germline V gene, CDR1 is MRHNA and CDR2 is SNTAGT. Losses at the gene ends were 3 bases for V and 0 bases for J; bases not matched to a gene: 7. This CDR3 is 18 amino acids long. The CDR3 here is CASSEGLEGPSGANVLTF. The CDR3 bases are TGTGCCAGCAGTGAGGGACTAGAGGGTCCCTCTGGGGCCAACGTCCTGACTTTC.